A selection of T cell receptor beta chains follows, all from one sample in a study of T cell changes during pregnancy in multiple sclerosis. Profiling relied on immunoSEQ multiplex PCR, and the TCRdb table lists in-frame clones only, not all of them. Among roughly 29,000 clones listed, 70% to 90% were seen once. Sample: CD8+ T cells from peripheral blood mononuclear cells, taken before pregnancy. Receptors were obtained from a female donor with multiple sclerosis, enrolled in a pregnancy study. Both conserved end residues are part of each CDR3. Each record gives: CDR3 protein, CDR3 DNA, J gene, D gene, clone size, V gene. D genes are given only for firm matches. Clone size is given for some rows only: seen once, a few or many times, or a class if the clone is expanded.

cdr3_aa: CASSIESQGSLYEQYF
cdr3_nt: TGTGCCAGTAGTATTGAGAGCCAGGGGTCTCTCTACGAGCAGTACTTC
j_call: TRBJ2-7
d_call: NA
clone_size: NA
v_call: TRBV19

cdr3_aa: CASSTREQLNTEAFF
cdr3_nt: TGTGCCAGTAGTACGCGGGAACAGCTGAACACTGAAGCTTTCTTT
j_call: TRBJ1-1
d_call: NA
clone_size: few
v_call: TRBV19

cdr3_aa: CASSLRVGNEQFF
cdr3_nt: TGCGCCAGCAGCCTCAGGGTCGGCAATGAGCAGTTCTTC
j_call: TRBJ2-1
d_call: NA
clone_size: NA
v_call: TRBV4-1

cdr3_aa: CASSTGINYGYTF
cdr3_nt: TGTGCCAGTAGTACAGGGATTAACTATGGCTACACCTTC
j_call: TRBJ1-2
d_call: NA
clone_size: NA
v_call: TRBV19

cdr3_aa: CASSLLAGFHEQYF
cdr3_nt: TGTGCCAGCAGTTTATTGGCAGGGTTCCACGAGCAGTACTTC
j_call: TRBJ2-7
d_call: NA
clone_size: NA
v_call: TRBV27

cdr3_aa: CASSLVNYYGYTF
cdr3_nt: TGTGCCAGCAGCTTAGTCAACTACTATGGCTACACCTTC
j_call: TRBJ1-2
d_call: NA
clone_size: NA
v_call: TRBV7-9

cdr3_aa: CASVGGTGELFF
cdr3_nt: TGTGCCAGCGTCGGGGGGACCGGGGAGCTGTTTTTT
j_call: TRBJ2-2
d_call: TRBD2
clone_size: few
v_call: TRBV2

cdr3_aa: CASSVAGHLWNTIYF
cdr3_nt: TGTGCCAGCAGCGTAGCGGGTCATCTCTGGAACACCATATATTTT
j_call: TRBJ1-3
d_call: NA
clone_size: NA
v_call: TRBV9

cdr3_aa: CASSIDREWAEAFF
cdr3_nt: TGTGCCAGTAGTATAGACAGGGAATGGGCTGAAGCTTTCTTT
j_call: TRBJ1-1
d_call: NA
clone_size: NA
v_call: TRBV19

cdr3_aa: CATSSQRGSYSGANVLTF
cdr3_nt: TGTGCCACCAGCTCCCAGCGGGGGTCATACTCTGGGGCCAACGTCCTGACTTTC
j_call: TRBJ2-6
d_call: TRBD2
clone_size: NA
v_call: TRBV15

cdr3_aa: CASSQVHLSGETEAFF
cdr3_nt: TGCGCCAGCAGCCAAGTTCACCTGTCAGGGGAAACTGAAGCTTTCTTT
j_call: TRBJ1-1
d_call: NA
clone_size: once
v_call: TRBV4-1

cdr3_aa: CASTNGGTYNEQFF
cdr3_nt: TGTGCCAGCACGAACGGGGGGACCTACAATGAGCAGTTCTTC
j_call: TRBJ2-1
d_call: TRBD2
clone_size: NA
v_call: TRBV6-1

cdr3_aa: CASSVRGGASGELFF
cdr3_nt: TGTGCCAGCAGCGTAAGGGGGGGGGCTTCCGGGGAGCTGTTTTTT
j_call: TRBJ2-2
d_call: NA
clone_size: NA
v_call: TRBV9

cdr3_aa: CASSILGQGGNEQFF
cdr3_nt: TGTGCCAGTAGTATATTAGGACAGGGTGGCAATGAGCAGTTCTTC
j_call: TRBJ2-1
d_call: TRBD1
clone_size: once
v_call: TRBV19

cdr3_aa: CASSPDRFSGANVLTF
cdr3_nt: TGTGCCAGCAGTCCCGACAGGTTCTCTGGGGCCAACGTCCTGACTTTC
j_call: TRBJ2-6
d_call: NA
clone_size: once
v_call: TRBV27

cdr3_aa: CASSEAQGRNYEQYF
cdr3_nt: TGTGCCAGCAGTGAAGCGCAGGGCCGAAACTACGAGCAGTACTTC
j_call: TRBJ2-7
d_call: NA
clone_size: NA
v_call: TRBV2

cdr3_aa: CAWDLLAGATDTQYF
cdr3_nt: TGTGCCTGGGACCTGCTAGCGGGGGCCACAGATACGCAGTATTTT
j_call: TRBJ2-3
d_call: TRBD2
clone_size: few
v_call: TRBV30

cdr3_aa: CASSQGGPGGQDTQYF
cdr3_nt: TGTGCCAGCAGCCAAGGAGGGCCGGGGGGGCAAGATACGCAGTATTTT
j_call: TRBJ2-3
d_call: TRBD2
clone_size: few
v_call: TRBV4-2

cdr3_aa: CASGGGDYTF
cdr3_nt: TGTGCCAGCGGGGGGGGTGACTACACCTTC
j_call: TRBJ1-2
d_call: NA
clone_size: NA
v_call: TRBV2

cdr3_aa: CASSSPWGPYTEAFF
cdr3_nt: TGTGCCAGCAGCTCCCCGTGGGGGCCATACACTGAAGCTTTCTTT
j_call: TRBJ1-1
d_call: NA
clone_size: NA
v_call: TRBV7-9

cdr3_aa: CASSQLAQNYGYTF
cdr3_nt: TGCGCCAGCAGCCAACTAGCACAGAACTATGGCTACACCTTC
j_call: TRBJ1-2
d_call: NA
clone_size: NA
v_call: TRBV4-3

cdr3_aa: CASSQRQGNSPLHF
cdr3_nt: TGCGCCAGCAGCCAAAGGCAGGGGAATTCACCCCTCCACTTT
j_call: TRBJ1-6
d_call: NA
clone_size: NA
v_call: TRBV4-1

cdr3_aa: CASSYLSQNTEAFF
cdr3_nt: TGTGCCAGCAGTTACCTTTCACAGAACACTGAAGCTTTCTTT
j_call: TRBJ1-1
d_call: NA
clone_size: NA
v_call: TRBV6-5

cdr3_aa: CASSLGYNEKLFF
cdr3_nt: TGTGCCAGCAGCTTAGGCTACAATGAAAAACTGTTTTTT
j_call: TRBJ1-4
d_call: NA
clone_size: NA
v_call: TRBV7-9

cdr3_aa: CASSHGANYGYTF
cdr3_nt: TGCGCCAGCAGCCACGGGGCTAACTATGGCTACACCTTC
j_call: TRBJ1-2
d_call: NA
clone_size: NA
v_call: TRBV4-1

cdr3_aa: CASSIREANSPLHF
cdr3_nt: TGTGCCAGTAGTATAAGGGAGGCTAATTCACCCCTCCACTTT
j_call: TRBJ1-6
d_call: NA
clone_size: NA
v_call: TRBV19

cdr3_aa: CASNAGGQGNQPQHF
cdr3_nt: TGTGCCAGCAATGCGGGGGGCCAGGGCAATCAGCCCCAGCATTTT
j_call: TRBJ1-5
d_call: NA
clone_size: NA
v_call: TRBV28

cdr3_aa: CASSLGGAVAFF
cdr3_nt: TGTGCCAGCAGCTTAGGAGGAGCTGTAGCTTTCTTT
j_call: TRBJ1-1
d_call: NA
clone_size: NA
v_call: TRBV7-6

cdr3_aa: CASSIQGEAYEQYF
cdr3_nt: TGTGCCAGCAGTATCCAGGGGGAGGCCTACGAGCAGTACTTC
j_call: TRBJ2-7
d_call: NA
clone_size: NA
v_call: TRBV6-1

cdr3_aa: CASGPTPGDGFYEQYF
cdr3_nt: TGTGCTAGTGGCCCTACCCCCGGGGATGGGTTCTACGAGCAGTACTTC
j_call: TRBJ2-7
d_call: NA
clone_size: NA
v_call: TRBV12-5

cdr3_aa: CASSFVMGVSHNEKLFF
cdr3_nt: TGTGCCAGCAGCTTCGTAATGGGAGTGAGCCATAATGAAAAACTGTTTTTT
j_call: TRBJ1-4
d_call: NA
clone_size: NA
v_call: TRBV7-9

cdr3_aa: CASSGGGDYGYTF
cdr3_nt: TGTGCCAGCAGTGGTGGAGGGGACTATGGCTACACCTTC
j_call: TRBJ1-2
d_call: NA
clone_size: NA
v_call: TRBV2

cdr3_aa: CASSLLQGVEETQYF
cdr3_nt: TGTGCCAGCAGCTTATTACAGGGGGTGGAGGAGACCCAGTACTTC
j_call: TRBJ2-5
d_call: TRBD1
clone_size: NA
v_call: TRBV5-6

cdr3_aa: CASSYAGGQPQHF
cdr3_nt: TGTGCCAGCAGTTATGCGGGCGGTCAGCCCCAGCATTTT
j_call: TRBJ1-5
d_call: NA
clone_size: NA
v_call: TRBV6-5

cdr3_aa: CASSLNPGQLLTYTF
cdr3_nt: TGTGCCAGCAGCCTAAATCCGGGACAGCTCCTTACCTACACCTTC
j_call: TRBJ1-2
d_call: TRBD1
clone_size: once
v_call: TRBV5-6

cdr3_aa: CAISEWLANYGYTF
cdr3_nt: TGTGCCATCAGTGAATGGTTAGCAAACTATGGCTACACCTTC
j_call: TRBJ1-2
d_call: NA
clone_size: NA
v_call: TRBV10-3

cdr3_aa: CASSQGPGGLESYNEQFF
cdr3_nt: TGCGCCAGCAGCCAGGGCCCAGGGGGCCTCGAATCCTACAATGAGCAGTTCTTC
j_call: TRBJ2-1
d_call: TRBD1
clone_size: NA
v_call: TRBV4-3

cdr3_aa: CASSWTGTGNTIYF
cdr3_nt: TGTGCCAGCAGTTGGACAGGGACGGGAAACACCATATATTTT
j_call: TRBJ1-3
d_call: TRBD1
clone_size: NA
v_call: TRBV6-5

cdr3_aa: CASSPDRGWGPYEQYF
cdr3_nt: TGTGCCAGCAGCCCAGACCGGGGGTGGGGTCCCTACGAGCAGTACTTC
j_call: TRBJ2-7
d_call: NA
clone_size: NA
v_call: TRBV7-9

cdr3_aa: CASSLGFDGTVADYGYTF
cdr3_nt: TGTGCCAGCAGCTTGGGGTTTGACGGCACGGTTGCGGACTATGGCTACACCTTC
j_call: TRBJ1-2
d_call: NA
clone_size: NA
v_call: TRBV5-4

cdr3_aa: CASSRPGGIQETQYF
cdr3_nt: TGTGCCAGCAGCCGCCCAGGGGGGATACAAGAGACCCAGTACTTC
j_call: TRBJ2-5
d_call: NA
clone_size: NA
v_call: TRBV9

cdr3_aa: CASSGQEYEQYF
cdr3_nt: TGTGCCAGCAGCGGACAGGAATACGAGCAGTACTTC
j_call: TRBJ2-7
d_call: TRBD1
clone_size: NA
v_call: TRBV5-4

cdr3_aa: CSVEDLDRRNTEAFF
cdr3_nt: TGCAGCGTTGAAGATTTGGACAGGAGGAACACTGAAGCTTTCTTT
j_call: TRBJ1-1
d_call: TRBD1
clone_size: NA
v_call: TRBV29-1

cdr3_aa: CSVVDEGIDTEAFF
cdr3_nt: TGCAGCGTTGTGGACGAGGGAATCGACACTGAAGCTTTCTTT
j_call: TRBJ1-1
d_call: NA
clone_size: NA
v_call: TRBV29-1

cdr3_aa: CASTQRGATEAFF
cdr3_nt: TGTGCCAGCACCCAGCGGGGGGCCACTGAAGCTTTCTTT
j_call: TRBJ1-1
d_call: NA
clone_size: NA
v_call: TRBV7-9

cdr3_aa: CASSYSGLAGGETQYF
cdr3_nt: TGTGCCAGCAGTTACTCGGGACTAGCGGGGGGAGAGACCCAGTACTTC
j_call: TRBJ2-5
d_call: TRBD2
clone_size: NA
v_call: TRBV6-5

cdr3_aa: CASSIGGGEQFF
cdr3_nt: TGTGCCAGTAGTATAGGTGGCGGGGAGCAGTTCTTC
j_call: TRBJ2-1
d_call: NA
clone_size: NA
v_call: TRBV19

cdr3_aa: CSVESDSANYGYTF
cdr3_nt: TGCAGCGTTGAATCTGACAGCGCTAACTATGGCTACACCTTC
j_call: TRBJ1-2
d_call: NA
clone_size: NA
v_call: TRBV29-1